The rows below give T cell receptor beta chains drawn from one sample of a study of technical replicates of blood from four donors. Clones were read by immunoSEQ multiplex PCR, and TCRdb kept only the in-frame ones, dropping some. The table records tens of thousands of clones, around 93% of them present only once. The specimen sequenced was T cells isolated from PBMCs. These receptors all come from a human donor in good health. The CDR3 runs from the conserved cysteine through the conserved F or W. The D gene is left open where the match is weak. Clone size, where shown, is once, few, many, or a class for clones that have expanded.

>TRBJ1-6|-|TRBD1|TRBV7-9
TGTGCCAGCGAGGGGGCGCAAGGTTCACCCCTCCACTTT
CASEGAQGSPLHF
>TRBJ1-2|-|TRBD1|TRBV4-1
TGCGCCAGCAGCCAATTTTCCGGGACAGGCCGAGATCGGGGCTACACCTTC
CASSQFSGTGRDRGYTF
>TRBJ2-5|-|-|TRBV7-2
TGTGCCAGCAGCTTAGTTGGGTCGGGGACCCAGTACTTC
CASSLVGSGTQYF
>TRBJ1-1|-|-|TRBV7-2
TGTGCCAGCAGTGGGGAGAGGGCTGAAGCTTTCTTT
CASSGERAEAFF
>TRBJ2-7|-|TRBD2|TRBV4-2
TGTGCCAGCAGCCAACTGGGGGGGGAGTTTCGTTACGAGCAGTACTTC
CASSQLGGEFRYEQYF
>TRBJ2-7|-|-|TRBV13
TGTGCCAGCAGCCCAGCCTGGGGCCAAAGCTCCTACGAGCAGTACTTC
CASSPAWGQSSYEQYF
>TRBJ2-7|-|-|TRBV9
TGTGCCAGCACCAGATTTGAGGCCAACTACGAGCAGTACTTC
CASTRFEANYEQYF
>TRBJ1-2|once|-|TRBV4-1
TGCGCCAGCAGCCACCTAAGGGGCTATGGCTACACCTTC
CASSHLRGYGYTF
>TRBJ2-7|-|-|TRBV2
TGTGCCAGCGCTCCTGAATTTATGCGCGAGCAGTACTTC
CASAPEFMREQYF
>TRBJ1-1|-|TRBD1|TRBV7-6
TGTGCCAGCAGCCGAGGGGGCGGGGAAGCTTTCTTT
CASSRGGGEAFF
>TRBJ1-1|-|TRBD1|TRBV13
TGTGCCAGCAGCCTTGAGCTGACAGGGAAGGACACTGAAGCTTTCTTT
CASSLELTGKDTEAFF
>TRBJ2-1|-|TRBD2|TRBV19
TGTGCCAGTAGTATCGCGGGACTAGCACCCGAGGTGAATGAGCAGTTCTTC
CASSIAGLAPEVNEQFF
>TRBJ2-7|-|TRBD1|TRBV28
TGTGCCAGCACAAACCCGGGACAGGGTACCTACGAGCAGTACTTC
CASTNPGQGTYEQYF
>TRBJ2-4|-|-|TRBV7-2
TGTGCCAGCATCCCGGAAAGTGCCGGGGCCAAAAACATTCAGTACTTC
CASIPESAGAKNIQYF
>TRBJ1-1|few|-|TRBV14
TGTGCCAGCAGCCCTGGGGGAGGTGGGAACACTGAAGCTTTCTTT
CASSPGGGGNTEAFF
>TRBJ1-4|-|TRBD1|TRBV5-1
TGCGCCAGCAGCTTGTATGGGGCAGGGGGCGCGGAAAAACTGTTTTTT
CASSLYGAGGAEKLFF
>TRBJ2-1|once|-|TRBV7-2
TGTGCCAGCAGCTTATACTCAGGGCCTTCCTACAATGAGCAGTTCTTC
CASSLYSGPSYNEQFF
>TRBJ1-1|once|-|TRBV7-9
TGTGCCAGCAGCTCACCGGGGGGCAAGGAAGCTTTCTTT
CASSSPGGKEAFF
>TRBJ1-1|-|TRBD1|TRBV27
TGTGCCAGCAGTTTAAGGACAGGAGTTGAAGCTTTCTTT
CASSLRTGVEAFF
>TRBJ2-1|-|-|TRBV19
TGTGCCAGTGGCATGATCTCCTACAATGAGCAGTTCTTC
CASGMISYNEQFF
>TRBJ2-3|-|TRBD1|TRBV19
TGTGCCAGTGAGACCGGGACAGGGATCACAGATACGCAGTATTTT
CASETGTGITDTQYF
>TRBJ2-5|-|TRBD2|TRBV28
TGTGCCAGCAGTCCGAGCGGGACGTTCCAAGAGACCCAGTACTTC
CASSPSGTFQETQYF
>TRBJ1-1|-|TRBD1|TRBV6-1
TGTGCCACTCTAGGGGGCTCCTTGATGGGGGAAGCTTTCTTT
CATLGGSLMGEAFF